The 5 T cell receptor beta chains given below trace back to one sample, sequenced in a study of shared clonotypes between healthy human individuals. Assay: immunoSEQ multiplex PCR; the TCRdb copy retains only in-frame clones and omits some. The sample has more than 450,000 clones; less than 85% are singletons. Sequenced sample: PBMCs. These receptors were collected from a woman in her thirties or forties in good health. Some clones in this sample may be carry-over from other donors' samples.

This clone came up a few times. The V gene is TRBV6-1, the J gene TRBJ2-7; D is undetermined. Germline lookup yields CDR1 MNHNS and CDR2 SASEGT. Trimming left V 0 bases short and J 7 bases short, with 13 bases between. The CDR3 covers 14 residues. DNA for the CDR3: TGTGCCAGCAGTGAAGCGCTGACCGGTGTAGAGCAGTACTTC. Translation gives CASSEALTGVEQYF.

This chain joins TRBV2 and TRBJ2-1; 9 bases align to TRBD2. After removal of 2 bases from V and 6 bases from J, the junction contained 14 bases not matched to a gene. The CDR3 extends over 18 amino acids. CDR1 SNHLY and CDR2 FYNNEI come from the germline V gene. The CDR3 DNA follows: TGTGCCAGCAGTGAATGTTTCACGGAGACTAGCGGATGCAATGAGCAGTTCTTC. It yields the protein CASSECFTETSGCNEQFF.

This chain uses TRBV7-9 with TRBJ1-5; D remains unclear. Trimming took 5 bases from V and 3 from J, leaving 11 bases between them. Looked up from germline, CDR1 is SEHNR and CDR2 is FQNEAQ (reference sequence). CDR3 length: 14 amino acids. This CDR3 reads CASSAGAVNQPQHF. The CDR3 DNA follows: TGTGCCAGCAGCGCGGGAGCTGTCAATCAGCCCCAGCATTTT.

This clone appeared a single time. This chain joins TRBV5-4 and TRBJ2-3, with no clear D. CDR3 length: 16 amino acids. V was cut by 4 bases and J by 1 base, with 16 bases left in between. Germline V gene lookup returns CDR1 SGHNT and CDR2 YYREEE (reference sequence). The CDR3 sequence is CASSLDDLIRTDTQYF. As DNA, the CDR3 is TGTGCCAGCAGCCTGGACGACCTCATCCGCACAGATACGCAGTATTTT. The full variable domain, its missing parts supplied by reference TRBV5-4 and TRBJ2-3, is ETGVTQSPTHLIKTRGQQVTLRCSSQSGHNTVSWYQQALGQGPQFIFQYYREEENGRGNFPPRFSGLQFPNYSSELNVNALELDDSALYLCASSLDDLIRTDTQYFGPGTRLTVL.

With respect to this clone: The sample carries other DNA sequences with the same CDR3. The chain combines TRBV5-1 with TRBJ1-1; no reliable D call. This CDR3 is 12 amino acids long. Germline-derived CDR1 and CDR2 are SGHRS and YFSETQ. Trimming left V 1 base short and J 5 bases short, with 6 bases between. The chain's CDR3 is CASSLRGTEAFF. CDR3 in DNA: TGCGCCAGCAGCTTGCGCGGGACTGAAGCTTTCTTT.